This T cell receptor (beta chain) was recovered during a study of CXCR3-negative and CXCR3-positive naive CD8 T cells. Across the study: There were 120 million to 150 million TRB reads altogether, and each library had about 1.5 +/- 0.3 million of them. Findings of the study overall: The study found comparably high diversity in both naive subsets and much lower diversity in memory CD8+ cells. The majority of assays used fresh PBMCs, and CXCR3 expression partially decreased after cryopreservation. Comparison of naive CXCR3-negative and CXCR3-positive cells revealed similar TRBV-TRBJ usage, while memory cells differed.

Via 5' RACE with UMI labels, TRB cDNA libraries were prepared. TCRdb re-called the 5' RACE reads; one entry per CDR3 protein, DNA not given. This table holds 50,000 to 65,000 distinct CDR3 sequences. Germline-derived CDR1 and CDR2 are SQVTM and ANQGSEA. There are 16 residues in the CDR3. Worth noting for this clonotype: Antigen specificity is unknown.

The receptor's source is a human donor in good health. Some clones in this sample may be carry-over from other donors' samples. The chain employs TRBV29-1 and TRBJ2-1; checking the TCRdb D call of TRBD2 is not possible without DNA. Sequenced sample: memory CD8+ T cells from blood. CDR3 amino acids: CSADSPGLADYNEQFF.